This T cell receptor beta chain appears in the sequencing data of a study of Tregs in tolerant kidney transplant recipients. V lost 3 bases, J lost 7 bases, and 9 bases stayed unmatched. Germline V gives CDR1 SGHRS, CDR2 YFSETQ. CDR3 length: 14 residues. Clones were sequenced by immunoSEQ multiplex PCR, and TCRdb holds only the in-frame ones, with some missing. The table records about 50,000 clones, roughly nine tenths of them present only once. Mixed chimerism was transient after nonmyeloablative marrow transplants from related graft donors. Thawed PBMCs were FACS-sorted into unstimulated CD4+CD25+CD127- regulatory T cells, CD4+CD25- non-regulatory cells, CD4 and CD8 cells.

The J gene is TRBJ2-7, the V gene TRBV5-1; TRBD1 aligns across 8 bases. The source material was CD8+ T cells from blood (PBMCs), sampled 12 months after the transplant. The sequence was obtained from a human patient who received a combined kidney and bone marrow transplant. Among the T cells, some may be from the graft donor. The CDR3 nucleotides read TGCGCCAGCAGCTACGGACAGGGTACGACGGAGCAGTACTTC. As protein: CASSYGQGTTEQYF.